This T cell receptor beta chain was sequenced for a study of CD8+CD57+ T cells in acquired aplastic anemia. Across the whole study: Sorted CD4+ and CD8+ cell DNA averaged approximately 3.4 ug. Study-level points and caveats: Shared by patients and controls, 25 to 30 CD8+ CDR3s were abundant in patients.

In germline, CDR1 is MRHNA, CDR2 SNTAGT. Trimming shortened V by 7 bases and J by 2 bases, and 8 bases separated the two germline ends. CDR3 length: 12 amino acids. Genomic DNA, the template, was used for profiling of the TCR beta VDJ and CDR3. TCRdb reprocessed the reads with MiXCR, giving one entry per CDR3 protein. The sample lists about 210,000 distinct CDR3 sequences; roughly 55% were seen once. Concerning this clonotype: What it recognizes is unknown.

The TCR sequence derives from a human donor in good health. This chain connects TRBV6-4 to TRBJ1-1; a weak D match, TRBD1 (5 bases). Input material: sorted CD4+, CD8+, or CD8+CD57+ T cells (not recorded which) from PBMCs. CDR3 nucleotides: TGTGCCAGCAACCGGGACAACACTGAAGCTTTCTTT. The encoded protein is CASNRDNTEAFF.